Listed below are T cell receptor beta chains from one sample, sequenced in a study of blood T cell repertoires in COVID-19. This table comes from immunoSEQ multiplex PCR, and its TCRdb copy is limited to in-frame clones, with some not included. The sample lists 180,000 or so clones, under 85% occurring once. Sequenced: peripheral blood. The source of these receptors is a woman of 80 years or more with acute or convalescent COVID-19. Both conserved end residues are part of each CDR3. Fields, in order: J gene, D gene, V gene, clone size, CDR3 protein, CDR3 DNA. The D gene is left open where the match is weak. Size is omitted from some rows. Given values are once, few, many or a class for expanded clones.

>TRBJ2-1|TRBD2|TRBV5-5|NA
CASSLNLAGVQFYNEQFF
TGTGCCAGCAGCTTGAACCTAGCGGGGGTTCAGTTCTACAATGAGCAGTTCTTC
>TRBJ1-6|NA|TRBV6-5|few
CASRVVGYNSPLHF
TGTGCCAGTCGGGTGGTAGGCTATAATTCACCCCTCCACTTT
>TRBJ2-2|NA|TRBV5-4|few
CASSSNTGELFF
TGTGCCAGCAGCTCAAACACCGGGGAGCTGTTTTTT
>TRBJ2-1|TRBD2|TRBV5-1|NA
CASSLGRRGEQFF
TGCGCCAGCAGCTTGGGACGGCGGGGGGAGCAGTTCTTC
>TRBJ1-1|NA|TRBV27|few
CASSLAGTEAFF
TGTGCCAGCAGTTTAGCGGGGACTGAAGCTTTCTTT
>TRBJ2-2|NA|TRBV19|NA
CASSARGTGELFF
TGTGCCAGTAGTGCCAGGGGCACCGGGGAGCTGTTTTTT
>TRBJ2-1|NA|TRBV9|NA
CASSPSLASYNEQFF
TGTGCCAGCAGCCCGAGCCTAGCGTCCTACAATGAGCAGTTCTTC
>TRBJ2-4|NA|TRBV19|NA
CASSPLAVAKNIQYF
TGTGCCAGTAGTCCCTTAGCGGTCGCCAAAAACATTCAGTACTTC
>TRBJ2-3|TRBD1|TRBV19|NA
CASSVGQGARDTQYF
TGTGCCAGTAGTGTCGGACAGGGGGCAAGAGATACGCAGTATTTT
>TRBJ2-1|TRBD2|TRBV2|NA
CAAPRDRSSGGYNEQFF
TGTGCCGCTCCCCGGGACAGATCTAGCGGGGGGTACAATGAGCAGTTCTTC
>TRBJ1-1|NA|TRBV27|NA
CASSFGRDTEAFF
TGTGCCAGCAGTTTCGGCAGGGACACTGAAGCTTTCTTT
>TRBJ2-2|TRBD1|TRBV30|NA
CAWGQGNTGELFF
TGTGCCTGGGGACAGGGGAACACCGGGGAGCTGTTTTTT
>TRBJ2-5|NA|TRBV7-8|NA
CASGNAGHQETQYF
TGTGCCAGCGGGAATGCAGGGCACCAAGAGACCCAGTACTTC
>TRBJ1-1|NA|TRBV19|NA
CASSSLGNTEAFF
TGTGCCAGTAGTTCCCTCGGGAACACTGAAGCTTTCTTT
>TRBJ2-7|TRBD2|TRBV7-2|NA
CASSRTSVKPEQYF
TGTGCCAGCAGCAGGACTAGCGTCAAACCCGAGCAGTACTTC
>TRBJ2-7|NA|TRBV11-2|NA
CASSLEATRRF
TGTGCCAGCAGCTTAGAGGCGACTAGGAGGTTC
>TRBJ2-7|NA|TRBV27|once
CASSFGGYEQYF
TGTGCCAGCAGTTTCGGGGGCTACGAGCAGTACTTC
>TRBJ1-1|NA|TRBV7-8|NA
CASSPPGLYEAFF
TGTGCCAGCAGCCCACCTGGGCTATACGAAGCTTTCTTT
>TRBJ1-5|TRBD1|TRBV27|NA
CASSRLGRQGGNQPQHF
TGTGCCAGCAGCCGCCTCGGTAGACAGGGGGGCAATCAGCCCCAGCATTTT
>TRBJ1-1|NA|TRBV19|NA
CASSIDNQAWTEAFF
TGTGCCAGTAGTATAGATAACCAGGCTTGGACTGAAGCTTTCTTT
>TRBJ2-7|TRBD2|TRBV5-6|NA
CASSPTSGSSYEQYF
TGTGCCAGCAGCCCGACTAGCGGGAGCTCCTACGAGCAGTACTTC
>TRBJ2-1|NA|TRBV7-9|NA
CASSLAEPHNEQFF
TGTGCCAGCAGCTTAGCGGAGCCTCACAATGAGCAGTTCTTC
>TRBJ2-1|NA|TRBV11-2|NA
CASSHRLAGNNEQFF
TGTGCCAGCAGCCACCGATTGGCAGGGAACAATGAGCAGTTCTTC
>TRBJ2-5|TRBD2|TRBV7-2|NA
CASSWRASGGGETQYF
TGTGCCAGCAGCTGGCGGGCTAGCGGGGGAGGAGAGACCCAGTACTTC
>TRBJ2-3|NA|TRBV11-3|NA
CASSSHGPEATQYF
TGTGCCAGCAGCTCACATGGGCCGGAGGCTACGCAGTATTTT
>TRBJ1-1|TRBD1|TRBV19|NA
CASTLARAGGKTEAFF
TGTGCCAGTACTCTCGCGAGGGCAGGGGGGAAGACTGAAGCTTTCTTT
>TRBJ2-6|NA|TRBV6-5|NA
CASSRSGANVLTF
TGTGCCAGCAGTCGGAGTGGGGCCAACGTCCTGACTTTC
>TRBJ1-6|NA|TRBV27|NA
CASSFNRNSPLHF
TGTGCCAGCAGTTTCAACAGAAATTCACCCCTCCACTTT
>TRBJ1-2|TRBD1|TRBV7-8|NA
CASSPMTGIYGYTF
TGTGCCAGCAGCCCAATGACAGGGATCTATGGCTACACCTTC
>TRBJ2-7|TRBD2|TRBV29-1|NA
CSVRSGTISYEQYF
TGCAGCGTTCGTTCCGGGACTATCTCCTACGAGCAGTACTTC
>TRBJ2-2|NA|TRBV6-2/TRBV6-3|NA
CASSYVGAGTGELFF
TGTGCCAGCAGTTACGTGGGGGCCGGGACCGGGGAGCTGTTTTTT
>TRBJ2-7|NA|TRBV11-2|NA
CASSPPQAEQYF
TGTGCCAGCAGCCCCCCCCAGGCCGAGCAGTACTTC
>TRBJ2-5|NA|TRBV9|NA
CASPTERRETQYF
TGTGCCAGCCCGACAGAGAGGCGGGAGACCCAGTACTTC
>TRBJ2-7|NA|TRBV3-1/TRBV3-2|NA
CASSVLGGVTYEQYF
TGTGCCAGCAGCGTCCTAGGGGGAGTGACGTACGAGCAGTACTTC
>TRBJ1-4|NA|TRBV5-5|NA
CASSPAGLGAEEDEKLFF
TGTGCCAGCAGCCCGGCGGGGTTAGGGGCAGAAGAAGATGAAAAACTGTTTTTT
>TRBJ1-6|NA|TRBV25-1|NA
CASRMDSYNSPLHF
TGTGCCAGCAGGATGGACAGTTATAATTCACCCCTCCACTTT
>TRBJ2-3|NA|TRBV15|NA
CATSRDPPGQLADTQYF
TGTGCCACCAGCAGAGATCCCCCCGGACAGCTAGCAGATACGCAGTATTTT